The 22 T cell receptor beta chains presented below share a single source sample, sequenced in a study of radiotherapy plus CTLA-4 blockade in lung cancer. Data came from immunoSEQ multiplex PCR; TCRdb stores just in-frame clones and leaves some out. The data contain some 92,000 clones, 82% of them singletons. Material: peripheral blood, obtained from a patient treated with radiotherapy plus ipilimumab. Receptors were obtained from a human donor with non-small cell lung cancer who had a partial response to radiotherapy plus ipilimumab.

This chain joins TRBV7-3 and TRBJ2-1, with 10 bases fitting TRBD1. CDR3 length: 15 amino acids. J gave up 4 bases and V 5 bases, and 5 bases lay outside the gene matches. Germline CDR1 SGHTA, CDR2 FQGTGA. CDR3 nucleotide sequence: TGTGCCAGCAGCCCCAGACAGGGGGCATACAATGAGCAGTTCTTC. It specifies CASSPRQGAYNEQFF.

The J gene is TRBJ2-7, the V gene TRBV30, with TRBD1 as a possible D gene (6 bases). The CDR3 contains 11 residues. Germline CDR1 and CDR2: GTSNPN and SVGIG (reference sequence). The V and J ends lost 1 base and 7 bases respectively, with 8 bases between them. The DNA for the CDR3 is TGTGCCTGGAGTGACAGGGAAGAGCAGTACTTC. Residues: CAWSDREEQYF.

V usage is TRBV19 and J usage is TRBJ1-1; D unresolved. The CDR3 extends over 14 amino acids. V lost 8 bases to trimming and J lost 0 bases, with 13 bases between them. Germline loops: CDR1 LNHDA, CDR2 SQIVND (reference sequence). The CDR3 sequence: CASQREGLNTEAFF. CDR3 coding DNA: TGTGCCAGTCAAAGAGAGGGCTTGAACACTGAAGCTTTCTTT.

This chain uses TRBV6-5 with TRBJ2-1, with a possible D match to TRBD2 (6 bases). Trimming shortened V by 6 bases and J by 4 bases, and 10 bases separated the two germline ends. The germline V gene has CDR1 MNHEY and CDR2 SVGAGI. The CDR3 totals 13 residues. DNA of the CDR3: TGTGCCAGCAGGGTCGGGACTTACAATGAGCAGTTCTTC. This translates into CASRVGTYNEQFF.

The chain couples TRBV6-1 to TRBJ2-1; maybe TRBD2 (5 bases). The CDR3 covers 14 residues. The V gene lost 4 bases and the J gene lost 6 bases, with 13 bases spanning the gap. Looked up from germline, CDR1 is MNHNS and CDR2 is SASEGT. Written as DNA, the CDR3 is TGTGCCAGCAGTGTCGACTACTGGGGCAATGAGCAGTTCTTC. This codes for CASSVDYWGNEQFF.

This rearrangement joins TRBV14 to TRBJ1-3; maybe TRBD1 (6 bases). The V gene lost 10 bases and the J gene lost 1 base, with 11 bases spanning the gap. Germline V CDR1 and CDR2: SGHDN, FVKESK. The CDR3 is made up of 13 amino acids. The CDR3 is CATRQASGNTIYF. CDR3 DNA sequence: TGTGCCACCCGACAGGCGTCTGGAAACACCATATATTTT.

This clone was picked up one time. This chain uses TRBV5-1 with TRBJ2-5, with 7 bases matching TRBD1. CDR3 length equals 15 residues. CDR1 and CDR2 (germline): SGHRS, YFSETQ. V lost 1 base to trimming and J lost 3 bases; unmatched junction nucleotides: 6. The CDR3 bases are TGCGCCAGCAGCTTGACCCCCGGGACAGAAGAGACCCAGTACTTC. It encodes CASSLTPGTEETQYF.

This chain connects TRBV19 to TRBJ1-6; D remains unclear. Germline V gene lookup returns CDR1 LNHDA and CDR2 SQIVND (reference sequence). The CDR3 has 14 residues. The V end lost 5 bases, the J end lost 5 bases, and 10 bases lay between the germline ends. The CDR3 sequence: CASSLHRDNSPLHF. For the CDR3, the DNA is TGTGCCAGTAGTCTCCACCGGGATAATTCACCCCTCCACTTT.

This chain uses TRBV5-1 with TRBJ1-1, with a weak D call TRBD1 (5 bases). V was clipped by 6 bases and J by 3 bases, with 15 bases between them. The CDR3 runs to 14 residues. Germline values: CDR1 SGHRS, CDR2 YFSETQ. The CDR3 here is CASMSGVVDTEAFF. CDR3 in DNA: TGCGCCAGCATGTCGGGGGTAGTAGACACTGAAGCTTTCTTT. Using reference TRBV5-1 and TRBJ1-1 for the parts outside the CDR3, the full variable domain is KAGVTQTPRYLIKTRGQQVTLSCSPISGHRSVSWYQQTPGQGLQFLFEYFSETQRNKGNFPGRFSGRQFSNSRSEMNVSTLELGDSALYLCASMSGVVDTEAFFGQGTRLTVV.

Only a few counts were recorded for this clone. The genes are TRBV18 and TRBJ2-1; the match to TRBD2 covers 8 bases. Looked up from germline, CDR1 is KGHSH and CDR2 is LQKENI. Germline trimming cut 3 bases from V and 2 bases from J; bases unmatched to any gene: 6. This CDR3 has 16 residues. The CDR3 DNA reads TGTGCCAGCTCACCTTCCGGGGGGGGTACCTACAATGAGCAGTTCTTC. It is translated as CASSPSGGGTYNEQFF.

CDR3 sequence reads: CASSLNRGYSPLHF. The CDR3 bases are TGTGCCAGCAGCTTAAACCGGGGGTATTCACCCCTCCACTTT. This chain uses TRBV11-2 with TRBJ1-6; TRBD1 is a possible D gene (5 bases). V was trimmed by 2 bases and J by 8 bases, leaving 10 bases between them. Germline lookup yields CDR1 SGHAT and CDR2 FQNNGV. The length of the CDR3 is 14 residues.

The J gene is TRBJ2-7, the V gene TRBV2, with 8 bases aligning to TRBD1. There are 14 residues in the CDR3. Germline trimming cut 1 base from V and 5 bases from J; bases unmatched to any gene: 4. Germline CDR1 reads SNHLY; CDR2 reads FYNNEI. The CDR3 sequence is CASSEDRGEDEQYF. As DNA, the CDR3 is TGTGCCAGCAGTGAAGACAGGGGGGAGGACGAGCAGTACTTC.

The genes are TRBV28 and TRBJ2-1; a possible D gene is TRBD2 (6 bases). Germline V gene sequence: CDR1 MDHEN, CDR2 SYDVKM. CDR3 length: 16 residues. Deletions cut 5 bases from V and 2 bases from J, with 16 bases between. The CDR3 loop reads CASSRDLGGAYNEQFF. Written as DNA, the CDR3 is TGTGCCAGCAGTAGGGATCTGGGGGGAGCCTACAATGAGCAGTTCTTC.

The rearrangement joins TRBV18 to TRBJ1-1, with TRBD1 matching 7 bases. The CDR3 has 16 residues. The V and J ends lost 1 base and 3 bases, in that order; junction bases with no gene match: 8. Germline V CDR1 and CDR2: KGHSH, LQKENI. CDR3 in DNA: TGTGCCAGCTCACCACAGGCAGGGGGTGATTACACTGAAGCTTTCTTT. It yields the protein CASSPQAGGDYTEAFF.

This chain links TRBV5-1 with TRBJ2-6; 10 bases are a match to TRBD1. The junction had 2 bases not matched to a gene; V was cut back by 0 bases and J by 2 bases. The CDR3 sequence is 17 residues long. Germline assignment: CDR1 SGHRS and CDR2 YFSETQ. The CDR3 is CASSLGQGAAGANVLTF. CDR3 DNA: TGCGCCAGCAGCTTGGGACAGGGGGCGGCTGGGGCCAACGTCCTGACTTTC.

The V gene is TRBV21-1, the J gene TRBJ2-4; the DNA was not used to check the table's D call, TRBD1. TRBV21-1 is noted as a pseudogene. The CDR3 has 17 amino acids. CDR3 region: CASTPGQAILAKNIQYF. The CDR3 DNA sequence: TGTGCCAGCACCCCGGGACAGGCGATTTTAGCCAAAAACATTCAGTACTTC.

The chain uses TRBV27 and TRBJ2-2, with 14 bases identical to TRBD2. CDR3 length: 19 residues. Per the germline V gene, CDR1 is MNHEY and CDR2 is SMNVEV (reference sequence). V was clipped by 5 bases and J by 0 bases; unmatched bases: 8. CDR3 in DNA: TGTGCCAGCAGTCCCGGACTAGCGGGAGGCCTATCGAACACCGGGGAGCTGTTTTTT. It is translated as CASSPGLAGGLSNTGELFF.

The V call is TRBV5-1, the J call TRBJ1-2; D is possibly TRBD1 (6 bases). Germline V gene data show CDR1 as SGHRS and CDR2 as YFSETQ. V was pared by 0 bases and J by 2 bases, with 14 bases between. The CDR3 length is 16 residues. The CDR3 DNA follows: TGCGCCAGCAGCTTGGGCGTTGGGGGCTTGAACTATGGCTACACCTTC. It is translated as CASSLGVGGLNYGYTF.

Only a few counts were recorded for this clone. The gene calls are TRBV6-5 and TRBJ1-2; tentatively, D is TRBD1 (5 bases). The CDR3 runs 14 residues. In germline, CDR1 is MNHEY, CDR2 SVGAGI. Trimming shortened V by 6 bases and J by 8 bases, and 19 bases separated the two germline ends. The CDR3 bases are TGTGCCAGCAGCCCCGCAGGGCGAAATAACGGCTACACCTTC. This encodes CASSPAGRNNGYTF.

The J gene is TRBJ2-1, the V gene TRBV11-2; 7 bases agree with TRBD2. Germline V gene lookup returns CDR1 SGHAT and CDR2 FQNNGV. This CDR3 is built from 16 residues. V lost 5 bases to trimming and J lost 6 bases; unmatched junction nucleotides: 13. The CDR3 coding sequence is TGTGCCAGCAGCCGAAGGGAGGGATTACGGAGCAATGAGCAGTTCTTC. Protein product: CASSRREGLRSNEQFF.

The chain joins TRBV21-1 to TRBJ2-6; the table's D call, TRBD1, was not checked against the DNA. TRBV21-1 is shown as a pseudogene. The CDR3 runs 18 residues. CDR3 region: CASTVTTIRDSGANVLTF. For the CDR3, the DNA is TGTGCCAGCACCGTAACGACCATCAGGGACTCTGGGGCCAACGTCCTGACTTTC.

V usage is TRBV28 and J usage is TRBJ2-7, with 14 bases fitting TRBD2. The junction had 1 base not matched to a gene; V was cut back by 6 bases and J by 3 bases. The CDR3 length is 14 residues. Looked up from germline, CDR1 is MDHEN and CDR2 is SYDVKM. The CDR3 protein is CASRGTSGSYEQYF. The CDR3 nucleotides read TGTGCCAGCAGGGGGACTAGCGGGAGCTACGAGCAGTACTTC.